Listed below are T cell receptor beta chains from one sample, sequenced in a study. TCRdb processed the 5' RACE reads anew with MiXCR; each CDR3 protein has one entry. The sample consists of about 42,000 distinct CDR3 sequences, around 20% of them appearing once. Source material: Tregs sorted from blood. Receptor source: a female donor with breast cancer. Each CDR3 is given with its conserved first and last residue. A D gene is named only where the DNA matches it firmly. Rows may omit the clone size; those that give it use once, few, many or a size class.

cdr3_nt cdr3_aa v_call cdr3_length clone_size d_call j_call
TGTGCCTGGACTGGGGATACGCAGTATTTT CAWTGDTQYF TRBV30 10 . . TRBJ2-3
TGTGCCAGCAGTAATGAGTTTGGCACAGATACGCAGTATTTT CASSNEFGTDTQYF TRBV12-3/TRBV12-4 14 many . TRBJ2-3
TGTGCCAGCAGCCCCCAGGGAGGAATTAACTATGGCTACACCTTC CASSPQGGINYGYTF TRBV6-1 15 few . TRBJ1-2
TGTGCCAGCACAGTAGCGGAAGGAAACACCGGGGAGCTGTTTTTT CASTVAEGNTGELFF TRBV6-1 15 medium-sized . TRBJ2-2
TGCGCCAGCAGCCACAGCTTTGCCTACGAGCAGTACTTC CASSHSFAYEQYF TRBV4-1 13 . . TRBJ2-7
TGTGCCAGCAGCCAAGATGGGACAGAACAAAACACCATATATTTT CASSQDGTEQNTIYF TRBV4-2 15 . TRBD1 TRBJ1-3
TGCGCCAGCAGCTTCGGCACGAGGGGCGAGGGTCAAGAGACCCAGTACTTC CASSFGTRGEGQETQYF TRBV5-1 17 . . TRBJ2-5
TGTGCCAGCAGCCCGCCTAGTAACCCGGAGACCCAGTACTTC CASSPPSNPETQYF TRBV12-3/TRBV12-4 14 few . TRBJ2-5
TGCGCCAGACAGGATCGCTACGAGCAGTACTTC CARQDRYEQYF TRBV5-1 11 few . TRBJ2-7
TGTGCCAGCAGCTTGACTAGCGTGATTTCCAATGAGCAGTTCTTC CASSLTSVISNEQFF TRBV5-5 15 many TRBD2 TRBJ2-1
TGTGCCGGCGACAGCAGCGCGAACACCGGGGAGCTGTTTTTT CAGDSSANTGELFF TRBV6-5 14 . . TRBJ2-2
TGTGCCAGCAGTTTAGGGACAGGTGGTAGGAAGCATTTT CASSLGTGGRKHF TRBV6-5 13 . TRBD1 TRBJ1-5
TGTGCCAGCAGTAACGGCGGGGTCGAGCAGTACTTC CASSNGGVEQYF TRBV7-3 12 many . TRBJ2-7
TGTGCCAGCAGCTTGGCCGAGACTACCCAAGAGACCCAGTACTTC CASSLAETTQETQYF TRBV5-4 15 . . TRBJ2-5